This T cell receptor beta chain is from a study of CD8+CD57+ T cells in acquired aplastic anemia. Study context: Mean DNA quantity obtained from sorted CD4+ and CD8+ cells was 2.5 to 4 ug. Study-wide results and caveats: With respect to CD8+ Simpson's diversity, patients and controls did not differ significantly. Patients and controls shared 25 to 30 CD8+ CDR3 sequences.

Genomic DNA served as template for TCR beta VDJ and CDR3 profiling. TCRdb re-derived calls from the reads in MiXCR, one entry per CDR3 protein. Found here are about 190,000 distinct CDR3 sequences, more than 45% of them singletons; the top ten hold over 7.5%. About this clonotype itself: As yet, its antigen is unknown.

Flow cytometry had shown expanded CD8+CD57+ cells in the patients chosen for sequencing. The CDR3 is 13 residues long. V dropped 5 bases and J dropped 6 bases, with 13 bases sitting between them. CDR1 SGHTA and CDR2 FQGNSA come from the germline V gene. This TCR was sampled from a human donor with aplastic anemia. Sequenced: sorted CD4+, CD8+, or CD8+CD57+ T cells (not recorded which) from PBMCs. The genes are TRBV7-2 and TRBJ1-1, with a weak D call TRBD1 (5 bases). CDR3 sequence: CASSQGGVAEAFF. Here the CDR3 DNA reads TGTGCCAGCAGCCAGGGCGGCGTCGCTGAAGCTTTCTTT.